This T cell receptor beta chain stems from a study of blood T cell repertoires in COVID-19 (TCRdb year 2020). Context from the whole study: The collaborator samples originated in the United States, Italy and Spain and spanned the acute and convalescent phases of COVID-19. The prospective study material was composed of cDNA or gDNA derived from T cells, B-cell-depleted T cells, or PBMCs. The dataset comprised deeply sampled blood TCRbeta repertoires from subjects exposed to, actively infected with, or recovered from COVID-19. The repertoires were released in a freely available public database intended as a resource for research on the immune response to SARS-CoV-2. Samples came from the ongoing ImmuneRACE study (first 160 participants) plus 1,254 subjects from 6 global collaborators. A de-identified subject ID, COVID-19 status, age in years and sex were almost always included in the sample metadata. Where available, HLA class I and class II types were obtained from metadata supplied by the sample provider rather than from assay-based typing. Findings and caveats that apply to the study as a whole: The amount of clinical and demographic metadata varied by source and participant and was provided uncurated.

TCRbeta CDR3 regions were amplified from genomic DNA by means of the immunoSEQ Assay, a bias-controlled multiplex PCR. Per the source publication's procedure: Nucleated cell counts per sample were estimated from amplification of reference gene primers within the assay. To quantify the absolute abundance of each unique TCRbeta CDR3 rearrangement, sequence reads were collapsed and filtered. For each sample, productive Simpson clonality was calculated by taking the square root of Simpson's diversity index across productive rearrangements. The immuneACCESS repertoire file appears here via TCRdb, limited to in-frame rearrangements. These files lack a portion of the clones; in checked studies, under half of the deficit traces to unresolved V genes, and the cause of the others is not known. Clonal size and the V and J genes are those of that table, whereas D and trimming came from the DNA. In this sample the table shows over 200,000 clones, 84% of which occur a single time. The ten largest make up approximately 6.8% of the sample.

Taken from the germline V gene, the CDR1 and CDR2 loops are KGHSH and LQKENI. Germline trimming amounts to 5 bases on V and 3 bases on J, with 2 as the count of junction bases outside the gene matches. The CDR3 sequence holds 15 residues, the cysteine and phenylalanine included. The entry retains the CDR3 DNA only, 45 bases that are in frame from base 1. Enrolling through a virtual design, the prospective study's participants ranged in age from roughly 18 to 89 years and lived across 24 United States geographic areas. In the prospective study, cohorts were assigned on the basis of participant-reported clinical history obtained from a screening survey and a study questionnaire. Recovered participants in ImmuneRACE Cohort 3 were defined by two consecutive negative NP/OP PCR tests, clearance by a healthcare professional, or resolution of symptoms. Mobile phlebotomists in the prospective study collected whole blood, serum and a nasopharyngeal or oropharyngeal swab from every participant. Additional blood draws and questionnaires over an approximately two-month period could optionally be provided by prospective study participants. Before DNA extraction, prospective study blood samples were shipped either frozen or at room temperature.

This clone was seen a single time. The specificity of this receptor is unknown. The sample holds no much larger clone one base away, and base qualities are not on file. The chain is made from TRBV18 and TRBJ2-2, with 11 bases in between that match TRBD2. This sequence originates from a woman aged 40 to 50 who had recovered from COVID-19. Sequenced: PBMCs or T cells enriched from blood (not recorded which). The nucleotides are TGTGCCAGCTCATCACTAGCGGGGGACACCGGGGAGCTGTTTTTT. It translates to CASSSLAGDTGELFF.